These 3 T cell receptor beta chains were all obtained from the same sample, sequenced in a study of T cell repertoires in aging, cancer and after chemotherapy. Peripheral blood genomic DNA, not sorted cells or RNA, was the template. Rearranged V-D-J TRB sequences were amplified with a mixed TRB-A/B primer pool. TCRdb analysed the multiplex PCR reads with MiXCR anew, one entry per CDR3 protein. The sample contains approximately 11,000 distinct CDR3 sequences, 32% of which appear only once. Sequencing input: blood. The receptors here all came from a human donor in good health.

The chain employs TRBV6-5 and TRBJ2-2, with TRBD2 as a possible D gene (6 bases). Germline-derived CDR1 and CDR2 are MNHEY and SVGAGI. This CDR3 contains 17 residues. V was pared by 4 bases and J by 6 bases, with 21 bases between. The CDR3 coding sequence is TGTGCCAGCAGTTCCCTCACGACTAGATCTCCGGCCGGGGAGCTGTTTTTT. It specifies CASSSLTTRSPAGELFF.

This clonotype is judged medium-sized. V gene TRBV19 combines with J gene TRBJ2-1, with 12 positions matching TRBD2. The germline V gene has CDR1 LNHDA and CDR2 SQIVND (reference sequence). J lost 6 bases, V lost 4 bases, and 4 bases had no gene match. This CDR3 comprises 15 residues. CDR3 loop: CASSSGLAGINEQFF. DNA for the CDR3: TGTGCCAGTAGTAGCGGACTAGCGGGGATCAATGAGCAGTTCTTC.

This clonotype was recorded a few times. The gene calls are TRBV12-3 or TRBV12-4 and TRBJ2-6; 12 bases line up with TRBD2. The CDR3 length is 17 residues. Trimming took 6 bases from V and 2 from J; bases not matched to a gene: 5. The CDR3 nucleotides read TGTGCCAGCAGCATAAGACTAGCGGGAGCTGGGGCCAACGTCCTGACTTTC. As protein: CASSIRLAGAGANVLTF.